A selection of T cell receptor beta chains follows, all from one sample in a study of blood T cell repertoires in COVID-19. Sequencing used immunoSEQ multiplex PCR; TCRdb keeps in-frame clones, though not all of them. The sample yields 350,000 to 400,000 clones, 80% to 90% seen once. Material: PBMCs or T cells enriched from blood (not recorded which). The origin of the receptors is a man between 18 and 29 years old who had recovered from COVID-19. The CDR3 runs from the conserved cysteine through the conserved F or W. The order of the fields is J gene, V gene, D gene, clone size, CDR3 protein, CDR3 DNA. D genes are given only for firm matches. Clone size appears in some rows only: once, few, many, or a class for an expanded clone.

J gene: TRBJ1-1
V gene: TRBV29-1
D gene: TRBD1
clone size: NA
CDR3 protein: CSVDPGTGNTEAFF
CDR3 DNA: TGCAGCGTGGACCCCGGGACAGGGAACACTGAAGCTTTCTTT

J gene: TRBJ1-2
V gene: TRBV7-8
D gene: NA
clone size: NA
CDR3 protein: CASRPGGVYGYTF
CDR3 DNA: TGTGCCAGCAGACCCGGTGGTGTCTATGGCTACACCTTC

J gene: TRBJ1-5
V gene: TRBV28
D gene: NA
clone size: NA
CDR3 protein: CASRRSGGFPQLNNQPQHF
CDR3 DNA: TGTGCCAGCAGACGGTCGGGGGGCTTCCCCCAACTAAATAATCAGCCCCAGCATTTT

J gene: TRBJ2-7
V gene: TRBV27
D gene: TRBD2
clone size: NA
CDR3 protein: CATAPLLKRGGQIYEQYF
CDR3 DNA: TGTGCCACCGCACCATTGCTTAAGCGGGGGGGCCAGATATACGAGCAGTACTTC

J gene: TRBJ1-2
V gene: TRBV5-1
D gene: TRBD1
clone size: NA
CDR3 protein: CASSLDPGQGARGYTF
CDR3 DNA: TGCGCCAGCAGCTTAGACCCGGGACAGGGGGCCCGTGGCTACACCTTC

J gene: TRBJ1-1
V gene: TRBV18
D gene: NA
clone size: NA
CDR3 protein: CASSQQAGGGTEAFF
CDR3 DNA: TGTGCCAGCTCACAACAAGCCGGGGGAGGGACTGAAGCTTTCTTT

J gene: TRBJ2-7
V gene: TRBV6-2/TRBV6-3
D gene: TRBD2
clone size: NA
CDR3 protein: CASSYSSGRYEQYF
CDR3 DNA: TGTGCCAGCAGTTACTCCAGCGGGAGATACGAGCAGTACTTC

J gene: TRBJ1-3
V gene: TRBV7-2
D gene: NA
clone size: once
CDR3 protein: CASSPRGGSHSGNTIYF
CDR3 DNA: TGTGCCAGCAGCCCTCGGGGGGGGTCCCACTCTGGAAACACCATATATTTT

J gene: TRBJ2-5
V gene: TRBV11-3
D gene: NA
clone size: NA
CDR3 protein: CASSSPWSGTQYF
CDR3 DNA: TGTGCCAGCAGCTCCCCCTGGTCGGGGACCCAGTACTTC

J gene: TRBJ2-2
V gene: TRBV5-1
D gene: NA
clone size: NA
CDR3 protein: CASSQGTGSGELFF
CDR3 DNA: TGCGCCAGCTCTCAGGGAACAGGGTCTGGGGAGCTGTTTTTT

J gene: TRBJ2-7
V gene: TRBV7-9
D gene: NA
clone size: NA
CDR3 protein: CASSPPGAGPPYF
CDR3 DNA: TGTGCCAGCAGTCCCCCAGGGGCAGGTCCCCCTTACTTC

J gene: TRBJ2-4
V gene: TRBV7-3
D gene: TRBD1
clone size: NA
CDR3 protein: CASNRGRNIQYF
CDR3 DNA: TGTGCCAGCAACAGGGGCCGCAACATTCAGTACTTC

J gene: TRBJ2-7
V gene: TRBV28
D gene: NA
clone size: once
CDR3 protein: CASSLGGAEQYF
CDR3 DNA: TGTGCCAGCAGTCTGGGGGGGGCCGAGCAGTACTTC

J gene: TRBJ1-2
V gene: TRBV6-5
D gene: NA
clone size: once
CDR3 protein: CASRLEGSNYGYTF
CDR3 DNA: TGTGCCAGCAGATTGGAGGGGTCTAACTATGGCTACACCTTC

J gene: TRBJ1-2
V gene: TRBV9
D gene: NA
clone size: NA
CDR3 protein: CASSVVSGNYGYTF
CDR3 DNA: TGTGCCAGCAGCGTAGTATCCGGGAACTATGGCTACACCTTC

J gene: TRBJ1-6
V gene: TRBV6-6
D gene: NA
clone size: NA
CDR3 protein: CASRRPGGYNSPLHF
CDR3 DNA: TGTGCCAGCAGACGTCCCGGGGGCTATAATTCACCCCTCCACTTT

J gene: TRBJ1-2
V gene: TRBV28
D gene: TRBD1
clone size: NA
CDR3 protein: CASSPGDRAGGYTF
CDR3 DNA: TGTGCCAGCAGTCCCGGGGACAGGGCTGGAGGCTACACCTTC

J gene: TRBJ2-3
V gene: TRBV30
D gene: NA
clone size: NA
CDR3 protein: CAHEVGDTQYF
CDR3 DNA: TGTGCCCACGAAGTCGGAGATACGCAGTATTTT

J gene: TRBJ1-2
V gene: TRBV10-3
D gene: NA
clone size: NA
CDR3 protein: CATIPFRGGDQGYTF
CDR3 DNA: TGTGCCACCATCCCCTTTCGAGGGGGTGATCAAGGCTACACCTTC

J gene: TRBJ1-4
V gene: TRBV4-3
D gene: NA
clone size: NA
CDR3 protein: CASSQVYTGWDEKLFF
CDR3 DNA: TGCGCCAGCAGCCAAGTTTATACAGGGTGGGATGAAAAACTGTTTTTT

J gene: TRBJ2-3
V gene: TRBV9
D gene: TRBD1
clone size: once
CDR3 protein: CASSARQGGPDTQYF
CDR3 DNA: TGTGCCAGCAGTGCAAGACAGGGGGGGCCAGATACGCAGTATTTT

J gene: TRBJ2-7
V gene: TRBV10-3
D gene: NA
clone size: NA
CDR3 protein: CAISGDTYEQYF
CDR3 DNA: TGTGCCATCAGCGGGGACACCTACGAGCAGTACTTC

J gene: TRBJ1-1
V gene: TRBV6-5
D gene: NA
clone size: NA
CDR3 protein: CASRGRGGTEAFF
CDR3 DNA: TGTGCCAGCAGAGGGCGGGGGGGTACTGAAGCTTTCTTT

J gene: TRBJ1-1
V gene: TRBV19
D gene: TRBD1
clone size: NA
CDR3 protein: CASSPRDRGRGTEAFF
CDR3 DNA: TGTGCCAGTAGTCCCCGGGACAGGGGGCGCGGCACTGAAGCTTTCTTT

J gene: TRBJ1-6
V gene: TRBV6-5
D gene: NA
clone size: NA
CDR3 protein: CASRDTYPDSPLHF
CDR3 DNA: TGTGCCAGCAGGGACACATACCCAGACTCACCCCTCCACTTT

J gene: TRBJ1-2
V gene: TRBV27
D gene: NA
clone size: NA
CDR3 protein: CASSALHPAGGYTF
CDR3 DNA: TGTGCCAGCAGCGCCTTACACCCGGCGGGTGGCTACACCTTC

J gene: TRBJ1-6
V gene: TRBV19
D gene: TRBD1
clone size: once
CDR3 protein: CASTFRDSSNSPLHF
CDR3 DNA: TGTGCCAGTACCTTCCGGGACAGTAGCAATTCACCCCTCCACTTT

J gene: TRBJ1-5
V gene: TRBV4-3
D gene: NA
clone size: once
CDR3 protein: CASSQDSGNQPQHF
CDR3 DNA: TGCGCCAGCAGCCAAGATAGTGGCAATCAGCCCCAGCATTTT

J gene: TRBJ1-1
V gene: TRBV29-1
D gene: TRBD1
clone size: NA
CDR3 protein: CSGGTGEAFF
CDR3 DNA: TGCAGCGGTGGGACAGGGGAAGCTTTCTTT

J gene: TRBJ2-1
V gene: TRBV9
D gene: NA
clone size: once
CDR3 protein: CASSTRQATIYNEQFF
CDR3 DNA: TGTGCCAGCAGCACCCGTCAGGCTACGATTTACAATGAGCAGTTCTTC